The entry below describes one T cell receptor beta chain. This record belongs to a study of sequential checkpoint blockade in melanoma. The wider study: Patients were randomized 1:1 to nivolumab-then-ipilimumab or ipilimumab-then-nivolumab first-line. Both treatment sequences were followed by maintenance nivolumab.

Regarding treatment: randomized to nivolumab then ipilimumab (arm A) or the reverse (arm B). None of the patients previously received DNA-damaging chemotherapy. From thawed PBMCs, live CD3+CD8+ cells negative for CD19 and CD56 were sorted. The data were produced by immunoSEQ multiplex PCR, yet TCRdb's version contains in-frame clones alone and is incomplete. The table records some 15,000 clones, more than 85% of them present only once. There are 18 residues in the CDR3. Per the germline V gene, CDR1 is SEHNR and CDR2 is FQNEAQ (reference sequence). The ends lost 5 bases at V and 2 bases at J; junction bases unmatched: 12.

This chain links TRBV7-9 with TRBJ2-6, with TRBD2 identical over 7 bases. Specimen: CD8+ T cells sorted from blood (inferred from file names), collected from a patient given nivolumab and ipilimumab in sequence. This sequence originates from a human donor with melanoma. The CDR3 spells CASSPRMAGVTGANVLTF. In nucleotides, the CDR3 is TGTGCCAGCAGCCCCAGAATGGCGGGAGTGACTGGGGCCAACGTCCTGACTTTC.